This TCR beta chain is drawn from a study of cytomegalovirus exposure and HLA in healthy donors. Each donor's status was that of a healthy bone marrow donor. The study ran its PCR with 60 Vbeta and 13 Jbeta primers. The data were produced by immunoSEQ multiplex PCR, yet TCRdb's version contains in-frame clones alone and is incomplete. The sample includes 200,000 to 250,000 clones, about 70% of them seen just once. Details on this clone: No antigen is known for it.

The study, taken as a whole, reports: Presence/absence results assume similar sequencing depth per donor, which may not hold. Sequencing had likely introduced a cluster of highly shared sequence variants as an artifact. The study recorded fewer than 200 TCR beta chains that were cytomegalovirus-associated.

The CDR3 has 13 amino acids. Germline V CDR1 and CDR2: SQVTM, ANQGSEA. With V trimmed by 7 bases and J by 1 base, 4 bases remained unmatched. V usage is TRBV29-1 and J usage is TRBJ1-2, with 9 positions matching TRBD1. This receptor was taken from a woman in her twenties or thirties in good health and CMV-seronegative. What was sequenced was PBMCs. The CDR3 DNA reads as TGCAGCGACGGACAGGGGAGTAACTATGGCTACACCTTC. Amino acids: CSDGQGSNYGYTF. The variable domain in full, completed from reference TRBV29-1 and TRBJ1-2, reads SAVISQKPSRDICQRGTSLTIQCQVDSQVTMMFWYRQQPGQSLTLIATANQGSEATYESGFVIDKFPISRPNLTFSTLTVSNMSPEDSSIYLCSDGQGSNYGYTFGSGTRLTVV.